This TCR delta chain was retrieved from a study of gamma-delta chains in newborns, infants, children. Study summary: Microbial exposure reportedly drives polyclonal innate γδ T cell expansion after birth.

This clone is judged medium-sized. TCRdb processed the reads again with the CATT caller. The sample yields about 8,500 delta-chain clones, around 3.4% seen once. Germline trimming cut 3 bases from V and 2 bases from J; bases unmatched to any gene: 11. CDR1 is GEAIGNYY and CDR2 is EKD in the germline V gene. This CDR3 is 16 amino acids long. The TCR sequence derives from a child who was a newborn, infant or young child, either healthy, febrile or measles-vaccinated (not recorded which). Sequences were obtained from blood. This sequence joins TRDV2 and TRDJ1, with TRDD3 matching 7 bases. This chain's CDR3 is CACDVLGIGDTDKLIF. CDR3 in DNA: TGTGCCTGTGACGTACTGGGGATAGGGGATACCGATAAACTCATCTTT.